Here is one TCR beta chain with its context. Its antigen is unidentified. These data are taken from a study of cytomegalovirus exposure and HLA in healthy donors. General study points: The authors later found TCR association rates varying by HLA locus, with DRB1 most and HLA-C fewest. Researchers left out some V segments, among them TRBV6-2 and TRBV6-3, as indistinguishable. A cluster of highly shared sequence variants was likely a sequencing artifact. The authors confirmed in vitro that a few CMV-associated chains were specific for CMV antigens.

The PCR had 60 Vbeta and 13 Jbeta primers. This table comes from immunoSEQ multiplex PCR, and its TCRdb copy is limited to in-frame clones, with some not included. This table holds roughly 190,000 clones, around 85% found once. The CDR3 extends over 15 amino acids. Trimming at V came to 0 bases and at J to 3 bases, leaving 5 bases not matched to a gene. Germline V gene data show CDR1 as SGHRS and CDR2 as YFSETQ. The sequence came from a man aged 35-49 years in good health and CMV-seropositive. Material: PBMCs. The rearrangement uses TRBV5-1 and TRBJ2-7, with 8 nucleotides matching TRBD1. CDR3 sequence (DNA): TGCGCCAGCAGCTTGGGGACAGGGTCGATCTACGAGCAGTACTTC. Its translation: CASSLGTGSIYEQYF.